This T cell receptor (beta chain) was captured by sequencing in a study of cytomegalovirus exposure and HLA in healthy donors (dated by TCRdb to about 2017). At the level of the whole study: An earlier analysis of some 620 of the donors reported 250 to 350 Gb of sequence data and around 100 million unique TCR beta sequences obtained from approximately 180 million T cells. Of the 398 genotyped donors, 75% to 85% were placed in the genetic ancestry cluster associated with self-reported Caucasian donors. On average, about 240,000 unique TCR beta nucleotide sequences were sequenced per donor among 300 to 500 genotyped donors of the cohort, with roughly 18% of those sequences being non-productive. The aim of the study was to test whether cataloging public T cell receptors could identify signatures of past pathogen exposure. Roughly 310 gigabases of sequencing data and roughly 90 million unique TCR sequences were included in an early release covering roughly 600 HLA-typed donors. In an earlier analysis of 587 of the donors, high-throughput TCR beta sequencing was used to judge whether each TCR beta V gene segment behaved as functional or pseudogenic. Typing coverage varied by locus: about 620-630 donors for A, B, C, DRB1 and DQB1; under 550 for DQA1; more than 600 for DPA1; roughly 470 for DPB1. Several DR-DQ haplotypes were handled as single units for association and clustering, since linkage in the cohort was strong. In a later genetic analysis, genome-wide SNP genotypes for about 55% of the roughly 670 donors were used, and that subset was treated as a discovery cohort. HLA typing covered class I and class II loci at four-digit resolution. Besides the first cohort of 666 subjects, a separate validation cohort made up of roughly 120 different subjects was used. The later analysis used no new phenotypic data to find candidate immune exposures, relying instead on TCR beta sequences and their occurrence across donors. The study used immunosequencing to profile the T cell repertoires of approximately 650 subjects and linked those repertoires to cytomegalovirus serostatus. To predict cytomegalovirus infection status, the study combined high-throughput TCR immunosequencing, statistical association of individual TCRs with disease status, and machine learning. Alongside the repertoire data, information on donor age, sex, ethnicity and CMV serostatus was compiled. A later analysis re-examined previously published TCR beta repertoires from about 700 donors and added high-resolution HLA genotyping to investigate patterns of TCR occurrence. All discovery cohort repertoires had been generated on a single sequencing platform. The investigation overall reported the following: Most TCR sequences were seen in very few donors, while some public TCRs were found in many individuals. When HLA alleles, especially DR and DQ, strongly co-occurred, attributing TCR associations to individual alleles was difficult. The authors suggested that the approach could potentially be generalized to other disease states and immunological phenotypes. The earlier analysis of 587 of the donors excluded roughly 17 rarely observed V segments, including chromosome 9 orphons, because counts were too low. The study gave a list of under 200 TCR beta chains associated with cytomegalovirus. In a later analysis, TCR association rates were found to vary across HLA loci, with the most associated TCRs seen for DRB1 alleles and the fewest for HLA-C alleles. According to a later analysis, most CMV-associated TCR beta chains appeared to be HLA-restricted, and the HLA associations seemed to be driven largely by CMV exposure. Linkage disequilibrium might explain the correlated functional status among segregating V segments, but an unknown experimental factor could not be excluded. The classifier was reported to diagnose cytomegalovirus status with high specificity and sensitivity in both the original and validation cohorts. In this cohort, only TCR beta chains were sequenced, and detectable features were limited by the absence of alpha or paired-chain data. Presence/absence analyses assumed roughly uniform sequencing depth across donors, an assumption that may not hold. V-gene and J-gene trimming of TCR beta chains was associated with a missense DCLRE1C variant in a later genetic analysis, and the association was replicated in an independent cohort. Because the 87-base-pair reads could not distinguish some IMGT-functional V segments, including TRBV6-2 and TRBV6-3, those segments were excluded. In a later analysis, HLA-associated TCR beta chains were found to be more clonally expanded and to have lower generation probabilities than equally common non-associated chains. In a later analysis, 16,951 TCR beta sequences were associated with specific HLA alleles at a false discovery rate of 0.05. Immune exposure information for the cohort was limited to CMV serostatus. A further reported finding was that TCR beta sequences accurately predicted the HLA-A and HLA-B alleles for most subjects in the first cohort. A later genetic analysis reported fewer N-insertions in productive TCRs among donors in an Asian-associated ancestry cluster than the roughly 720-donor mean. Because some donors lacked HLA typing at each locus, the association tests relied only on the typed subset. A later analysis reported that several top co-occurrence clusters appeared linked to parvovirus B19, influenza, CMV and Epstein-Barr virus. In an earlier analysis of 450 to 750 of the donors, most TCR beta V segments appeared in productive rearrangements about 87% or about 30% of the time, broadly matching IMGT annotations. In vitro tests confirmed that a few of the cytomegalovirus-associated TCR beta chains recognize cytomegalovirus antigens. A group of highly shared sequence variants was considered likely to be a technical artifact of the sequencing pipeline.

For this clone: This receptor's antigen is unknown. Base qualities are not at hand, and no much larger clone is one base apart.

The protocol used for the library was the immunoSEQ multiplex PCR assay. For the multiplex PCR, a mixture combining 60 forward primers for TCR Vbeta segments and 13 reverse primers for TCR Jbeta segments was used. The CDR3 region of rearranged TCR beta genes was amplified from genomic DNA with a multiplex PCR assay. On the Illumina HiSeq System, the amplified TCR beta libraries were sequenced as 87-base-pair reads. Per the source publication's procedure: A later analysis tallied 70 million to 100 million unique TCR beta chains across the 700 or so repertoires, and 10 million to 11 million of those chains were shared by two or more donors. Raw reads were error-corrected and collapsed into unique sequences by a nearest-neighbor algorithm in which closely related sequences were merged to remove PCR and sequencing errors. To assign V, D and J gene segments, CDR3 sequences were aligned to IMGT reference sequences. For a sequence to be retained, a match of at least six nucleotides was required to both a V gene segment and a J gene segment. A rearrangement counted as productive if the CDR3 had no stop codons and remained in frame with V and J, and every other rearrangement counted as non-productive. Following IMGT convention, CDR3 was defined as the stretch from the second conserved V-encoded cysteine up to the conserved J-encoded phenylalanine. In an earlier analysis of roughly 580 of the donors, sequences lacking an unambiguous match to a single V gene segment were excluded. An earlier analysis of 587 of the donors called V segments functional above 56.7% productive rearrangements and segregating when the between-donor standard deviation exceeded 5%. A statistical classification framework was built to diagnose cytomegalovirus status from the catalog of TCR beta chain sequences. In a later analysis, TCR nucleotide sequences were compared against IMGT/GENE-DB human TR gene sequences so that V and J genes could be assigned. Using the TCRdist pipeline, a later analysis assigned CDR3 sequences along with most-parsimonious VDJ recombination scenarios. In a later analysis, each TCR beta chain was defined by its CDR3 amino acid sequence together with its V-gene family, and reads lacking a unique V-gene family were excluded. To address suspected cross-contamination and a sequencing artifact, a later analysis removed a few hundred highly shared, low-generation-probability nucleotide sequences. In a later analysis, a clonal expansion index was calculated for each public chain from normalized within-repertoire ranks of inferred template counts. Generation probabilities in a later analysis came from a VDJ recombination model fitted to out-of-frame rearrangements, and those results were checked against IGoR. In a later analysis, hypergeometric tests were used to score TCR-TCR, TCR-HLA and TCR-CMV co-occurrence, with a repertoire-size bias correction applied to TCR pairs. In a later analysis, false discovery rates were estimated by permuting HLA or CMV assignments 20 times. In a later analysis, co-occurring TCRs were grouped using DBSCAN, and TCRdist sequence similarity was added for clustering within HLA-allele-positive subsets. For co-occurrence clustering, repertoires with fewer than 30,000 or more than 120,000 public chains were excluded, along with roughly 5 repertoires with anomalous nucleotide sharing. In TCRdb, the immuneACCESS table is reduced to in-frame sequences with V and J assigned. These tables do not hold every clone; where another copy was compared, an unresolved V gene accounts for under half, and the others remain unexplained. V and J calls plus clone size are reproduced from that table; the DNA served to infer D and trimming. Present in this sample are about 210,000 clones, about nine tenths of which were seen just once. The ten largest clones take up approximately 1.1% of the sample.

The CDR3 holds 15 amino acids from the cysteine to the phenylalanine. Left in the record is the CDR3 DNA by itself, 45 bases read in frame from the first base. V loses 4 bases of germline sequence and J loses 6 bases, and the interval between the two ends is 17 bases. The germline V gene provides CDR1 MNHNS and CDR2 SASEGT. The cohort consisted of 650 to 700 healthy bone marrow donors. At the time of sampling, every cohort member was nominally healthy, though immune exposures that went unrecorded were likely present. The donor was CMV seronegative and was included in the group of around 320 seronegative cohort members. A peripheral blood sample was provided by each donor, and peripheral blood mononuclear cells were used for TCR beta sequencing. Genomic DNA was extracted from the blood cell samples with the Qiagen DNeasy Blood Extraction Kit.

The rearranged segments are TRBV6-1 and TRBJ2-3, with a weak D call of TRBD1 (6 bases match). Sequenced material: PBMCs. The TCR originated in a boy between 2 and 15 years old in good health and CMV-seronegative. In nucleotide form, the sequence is TGTGCCAGCAGTGCACTAGTTGCAGGGGACGATACGCAGTATTTT. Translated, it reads CASSALVAGDDTQYF.